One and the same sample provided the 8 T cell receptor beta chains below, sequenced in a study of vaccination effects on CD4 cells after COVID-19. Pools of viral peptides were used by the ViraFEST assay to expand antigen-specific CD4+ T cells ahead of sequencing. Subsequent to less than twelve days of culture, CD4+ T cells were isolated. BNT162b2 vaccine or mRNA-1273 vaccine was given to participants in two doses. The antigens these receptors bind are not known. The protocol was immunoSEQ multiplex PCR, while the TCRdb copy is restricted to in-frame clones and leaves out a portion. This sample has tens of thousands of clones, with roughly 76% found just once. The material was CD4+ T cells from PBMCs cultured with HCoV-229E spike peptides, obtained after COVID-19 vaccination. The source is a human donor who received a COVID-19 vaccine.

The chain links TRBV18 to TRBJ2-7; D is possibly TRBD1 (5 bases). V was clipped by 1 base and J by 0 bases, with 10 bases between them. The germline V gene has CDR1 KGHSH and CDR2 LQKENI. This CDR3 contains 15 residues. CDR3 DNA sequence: TGTGCCAGCTCACCACGGACAAGGGACTCCTACGAGCAGTACTTC. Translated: CASSPRTRDSYEQYF.

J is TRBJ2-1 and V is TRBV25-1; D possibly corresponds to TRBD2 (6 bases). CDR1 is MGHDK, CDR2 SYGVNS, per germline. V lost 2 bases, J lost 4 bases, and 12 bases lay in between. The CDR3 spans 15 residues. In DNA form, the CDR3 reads TGTGCCAGCAGTGAAGGCGGGGACCCATACAATGAGCAGTTCTTC. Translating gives CASSEGGDPYNEQFF.

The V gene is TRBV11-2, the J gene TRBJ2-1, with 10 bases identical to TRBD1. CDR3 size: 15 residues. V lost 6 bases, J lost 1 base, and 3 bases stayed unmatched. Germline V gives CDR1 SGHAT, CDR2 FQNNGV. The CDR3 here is CASSRTGGSYNEQFF. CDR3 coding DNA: TGTGCCAGCAGTCGGACAGGGGGGTCCTACAATGAGCAGTTCTTC.

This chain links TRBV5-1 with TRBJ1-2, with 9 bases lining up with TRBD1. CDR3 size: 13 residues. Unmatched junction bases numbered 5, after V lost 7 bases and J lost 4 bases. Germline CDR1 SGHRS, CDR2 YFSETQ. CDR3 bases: TGCGCCAGCGCCGTACAGGGGGCCTATGGCTACACCTTC. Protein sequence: CASAVQGAYGYTF.

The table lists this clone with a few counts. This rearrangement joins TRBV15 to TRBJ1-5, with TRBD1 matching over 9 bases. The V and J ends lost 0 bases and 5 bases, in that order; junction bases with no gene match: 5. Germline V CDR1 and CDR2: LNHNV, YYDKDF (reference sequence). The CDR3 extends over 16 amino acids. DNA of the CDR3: TGTGCCACCAGCAGAGAAGGGGACAGGGCCTATCAGCCCCAGCATTTT. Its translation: CATSREGDRAYQPQHF.

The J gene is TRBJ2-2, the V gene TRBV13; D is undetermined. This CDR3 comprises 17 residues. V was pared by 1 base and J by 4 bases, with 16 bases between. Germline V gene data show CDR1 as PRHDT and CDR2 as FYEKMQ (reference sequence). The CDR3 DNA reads TGTGCCAGCAGCTTAGTCCCCCTGCGGTTGGGCACCGGGGAGCTGTTTTTT. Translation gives CASSLVPLRLGTGELFF.

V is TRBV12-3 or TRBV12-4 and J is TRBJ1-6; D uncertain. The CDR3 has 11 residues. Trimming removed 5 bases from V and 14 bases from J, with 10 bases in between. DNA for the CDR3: TGTGCCAGCAGTGCCCGTGGGGCCCTCCACTTT. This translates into CASSARGALHF.

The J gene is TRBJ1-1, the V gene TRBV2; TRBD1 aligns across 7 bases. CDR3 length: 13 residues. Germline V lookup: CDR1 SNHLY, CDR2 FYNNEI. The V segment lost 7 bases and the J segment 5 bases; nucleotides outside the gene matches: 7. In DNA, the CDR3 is TGTGCCAGCACGCAGGGGGAGGGGACTGAAGCTTTCTTT. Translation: CASTQGEGTEAFF.